What follows are 3 T cell receptor beta chains derived from one specimen sequenced in a study of blood T cell repertoires in COVID-19. TCRdb's copy holds only in-frame clones and misses some; the assay was immunoSEQ multiplex PCR. The sample has around 300,000 clones, approximately 83% seen once. The sequenced material came from peripheral blood. The receptors originated from a woman between 65 and 79 years old with acute or convalescent COVID-19.

The rearrangement links TRBV10-1 to TRBJ1-5; D is unclear. CDR1 WNHNN and CDR2 SYGVQD come from the germline V gene (reference sequence). The CDR3 totals 20 residues. Trimming removed 0 bases from V and 1 base from J, with 22 bases in between. For the CDR3, the DNA is TGCGCCAGCAGTGAGTCGGATTTGGGTTCAGGCCCGGGGAGCAATCAGCCCCAGCATTTT. Protein product: CASSESDLGSGPGSNQPQHF.

V gene TRBV5-1 combines with J gene TRBJ2-2; D is undetermined. The germline V and J ends were trimmed by 4 bases and 7 bases, with 8 bases remaining between them. This CDR3 is 12 amino acids long. Germline V CDR1 and CDR2: SGHRS, YFSETQ. The CDR3 sequence is CASSILLGELFF. The CDR3 DNA follows: TGCGCCAGCAGCATACTTCTCGGGGAGCTGTTTTTT.

This clone was observed a single time. The chain employs TRBV19 and TRBJ1-3, with D tentatively TRBD1 (6 bases). Trimming left V 9 bases short and J 0 bases short, with 24 bases between. The CDR3 is 18 residues long. Germline CDR1 is LNHDA and CDR2 is SQIVND (reference sequence). CDR3: CASSSQYGTLVSGNTIYF. CDR3 nucleotides: TGTGCCAGCAGTTCACAGTACGGGACATTAGTCTCTGGAAACACCATATATTTT.